The present TCR beta chain was sequenced within a study of blood T cells in healthy people across ages. Study context: When template switching was applied, about one barcoded beta molecule was captured per two T cells. Whole-study findings and limits: Leaving the PBMCs unsorted stopped any conclusive comparison of naive versus antigen-experienced cells. Whereas aged donors had fewer naive CD4+ cells, long-lived donors had more of them and higher diversity.

A second PCR, run for about 7 to 11 cycles, used a sample-barcoded 5' primer plus a J-beta primer mix. TCRdb called the 5' RACE reads again in MiXCR, with one record for every CDR3 protein. Of about 1.8 million distinct CDR3 sequences in the sample, about 49% are singletons; the top ten hold around 2.1%. Per sample, no less than 5 micrograms of total RNA were extracted. Notes on this clonotype: The target antigen is unknown.

Germline CDR1 SGDLS, CDR2 YYNGEE. CDR3 size: 15 residues. V gave up 3 bases and J gave up 3 bases, with 15 bases separating them. Sequenced sample: blood. V is TRBV9 and J is TRBJ2-5; D is perhaps TRBD1 (6 bases). The origin of this receptor is a woman between 35 and 50 years old in good health. DNA of the CDR3: TGTGCCAGCAGCGGCCAGGGGCCGATGGAAGAGACCCAGTACTTC. Its protein product is CASSGQGPMEETQYF. Drawing the rest from reference TRBV9 and TRBJ2-5, the complete variable domain is DSGVTQTPKHLITATGQRVTLRCSPRSGDLSVYWYQQSLDQGLQFLIQYYNGEERAKGNILERFSAQQFPDLHSELNLSSLELGDSALYFCASSGQGPMEETQYFGPGTRLLVL.